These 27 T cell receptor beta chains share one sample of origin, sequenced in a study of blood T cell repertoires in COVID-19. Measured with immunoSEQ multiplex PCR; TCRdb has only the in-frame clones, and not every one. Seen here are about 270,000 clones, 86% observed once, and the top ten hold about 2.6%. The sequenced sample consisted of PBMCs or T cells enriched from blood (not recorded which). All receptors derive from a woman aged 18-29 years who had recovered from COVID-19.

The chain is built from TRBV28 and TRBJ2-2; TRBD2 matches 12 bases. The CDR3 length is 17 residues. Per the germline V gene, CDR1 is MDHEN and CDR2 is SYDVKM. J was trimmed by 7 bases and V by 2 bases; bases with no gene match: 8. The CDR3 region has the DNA TGTGCCAGCAGTTTAGCTAGCGGGAGGGACTTCGGCGGGGAGCTGTTTTTT. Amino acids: CASSLASGRDFGGELFF.

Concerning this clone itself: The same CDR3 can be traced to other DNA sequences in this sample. The CDR3 loop reads CASSRSSYEQYF. DNA of the CDR3: TGTGCCAGCAGCAGGAGCTCCTACGAGCAGTACTTC. The gene calls are TRBV3-1 (or the pseudogene TRBV3-2) and TRBJ2-7, with unresolved D. The germline gives CDR1 LGHDT, CDR2 YNNKEL (reference sequence). V gave up 5 bases and J gave up 0 bases, with 5 bases separating them. The CDR3 runs 12 residues.

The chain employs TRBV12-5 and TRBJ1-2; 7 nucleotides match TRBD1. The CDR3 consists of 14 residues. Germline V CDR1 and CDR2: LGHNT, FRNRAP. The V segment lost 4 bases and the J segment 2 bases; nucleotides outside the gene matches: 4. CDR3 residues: CASGSPTGNYGYTF. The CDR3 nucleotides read TGTGCTAGTGGTTCGCCGACAGGGAACTATGGCTACACCTTC. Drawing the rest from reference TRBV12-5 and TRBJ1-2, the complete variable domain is DARVTQTPRHKVTEMGQEVTMRCQPILGHNTVFWYRQTMMQGLELLAYFRNRAPLDDSGMPKDRFSAEMPDATLATLKIQPSEPRDSAVYFCASGSPTGNYGYTFGSGTRLTVV.

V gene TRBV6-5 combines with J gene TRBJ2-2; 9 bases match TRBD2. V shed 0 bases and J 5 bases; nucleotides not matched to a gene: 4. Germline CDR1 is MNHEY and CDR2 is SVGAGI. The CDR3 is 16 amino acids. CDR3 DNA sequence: TGTGCCAGCAGTTACTCGGAGACTAGCGGTACCGGGGAGCTGTTTTTT. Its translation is CASSYSETSGTGELFF.

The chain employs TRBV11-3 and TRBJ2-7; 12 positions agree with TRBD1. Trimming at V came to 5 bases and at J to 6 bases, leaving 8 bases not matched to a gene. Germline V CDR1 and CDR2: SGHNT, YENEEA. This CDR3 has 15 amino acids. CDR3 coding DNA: TGTGCCAGCAGCCGGGGACAGGGGGCAGAAGGCGAGCAGTACTTC. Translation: CASSRGQGAEGEQYF.

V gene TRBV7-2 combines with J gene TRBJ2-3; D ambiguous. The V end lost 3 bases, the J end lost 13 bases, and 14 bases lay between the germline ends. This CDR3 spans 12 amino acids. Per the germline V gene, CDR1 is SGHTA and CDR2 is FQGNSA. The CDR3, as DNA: TGTGCCAGCAGCTTCTTAAGTTTTGCGGAGTATTTT. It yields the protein CASSFLSFAEYF.

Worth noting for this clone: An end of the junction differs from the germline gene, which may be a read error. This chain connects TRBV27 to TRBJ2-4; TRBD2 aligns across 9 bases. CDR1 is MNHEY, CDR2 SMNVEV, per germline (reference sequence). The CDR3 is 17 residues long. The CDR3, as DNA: TGTGCCAGTAGTTTATCCCTACGCGGGGGGGAGGGAGGCATTCAGTACTTC. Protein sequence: CASSLSLRGGEGGIQYF.

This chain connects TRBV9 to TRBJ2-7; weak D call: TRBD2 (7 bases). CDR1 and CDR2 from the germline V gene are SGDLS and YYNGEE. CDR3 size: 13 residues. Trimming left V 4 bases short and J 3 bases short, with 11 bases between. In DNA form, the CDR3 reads TGTGCCAGCAGCCTTAGGGGGGGCTACGAGCAGTACTTC. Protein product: CASSLRGGYEQYF.

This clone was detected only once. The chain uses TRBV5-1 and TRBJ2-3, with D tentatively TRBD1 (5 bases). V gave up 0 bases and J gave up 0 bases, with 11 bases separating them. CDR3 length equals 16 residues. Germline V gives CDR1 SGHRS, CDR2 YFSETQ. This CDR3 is CASSLVGRASTDTQYF. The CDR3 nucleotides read TGCGCCAGCAGCTTGGTCGGCAGGGCTAGCACAGATACGCAGTATTTT.

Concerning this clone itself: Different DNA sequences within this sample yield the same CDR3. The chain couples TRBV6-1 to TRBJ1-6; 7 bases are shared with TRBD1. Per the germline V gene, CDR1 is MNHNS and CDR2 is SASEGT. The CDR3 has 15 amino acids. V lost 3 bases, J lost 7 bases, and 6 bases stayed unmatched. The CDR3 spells CASSETQGSNSPLHF. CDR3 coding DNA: TGTGCCAGCAGTGAGACACAGGGGTCGAATTCACCCCTCCACTTT.

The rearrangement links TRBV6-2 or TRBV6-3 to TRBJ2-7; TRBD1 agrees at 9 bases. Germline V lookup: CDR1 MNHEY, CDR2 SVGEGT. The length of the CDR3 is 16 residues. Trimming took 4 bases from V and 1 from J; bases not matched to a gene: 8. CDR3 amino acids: CASSFRGTGFSYEQYF. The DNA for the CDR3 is TGTGCCAGCAGTTTCCGGGGGACAGGGTTTTCCTACGAGCAGTACTTC.

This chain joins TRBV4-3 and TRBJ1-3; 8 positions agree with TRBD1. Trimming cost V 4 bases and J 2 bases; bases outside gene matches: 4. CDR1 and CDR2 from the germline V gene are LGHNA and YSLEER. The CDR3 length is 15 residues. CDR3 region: CASSRWTGTGNTIYF. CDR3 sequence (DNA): TGCGCCAGCAGCCGTTGGACAGGGACTGGAAACACCATATATTTT.

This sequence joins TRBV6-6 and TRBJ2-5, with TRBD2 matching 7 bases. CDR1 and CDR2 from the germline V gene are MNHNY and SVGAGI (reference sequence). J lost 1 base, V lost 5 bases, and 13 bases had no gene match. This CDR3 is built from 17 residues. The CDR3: CASSPSPRTRLQETQYF. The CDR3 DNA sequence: TGTGCCAGCAGTCCTTCCCCCCGGACTAGACTCCAAGAGACCCAGTACTTC.

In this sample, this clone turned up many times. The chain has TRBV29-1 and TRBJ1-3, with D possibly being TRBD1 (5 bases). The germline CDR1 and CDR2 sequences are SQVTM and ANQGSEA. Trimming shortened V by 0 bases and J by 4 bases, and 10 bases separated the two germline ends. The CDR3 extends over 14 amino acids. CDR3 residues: CSVEDGYRGNTIYF. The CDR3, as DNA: TGCAGCGTTGAAGATGGGTACAGGGGAAACACCATATATTTT.

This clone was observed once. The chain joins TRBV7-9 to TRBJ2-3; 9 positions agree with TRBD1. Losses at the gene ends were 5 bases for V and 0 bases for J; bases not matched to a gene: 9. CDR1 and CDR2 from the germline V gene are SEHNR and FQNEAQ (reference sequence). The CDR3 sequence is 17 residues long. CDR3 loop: CASSPHRTGVSTDTQYF. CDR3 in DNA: TGTGCCAGCAGCCCCCACCGGACAGGGGTGAGCACAGATACGCAGTATTTT.

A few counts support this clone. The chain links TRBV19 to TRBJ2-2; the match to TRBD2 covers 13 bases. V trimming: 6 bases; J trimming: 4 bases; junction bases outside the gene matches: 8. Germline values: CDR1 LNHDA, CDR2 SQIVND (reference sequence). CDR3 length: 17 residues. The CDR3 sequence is CASRGNRLAGGTGELFF. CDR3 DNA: TGTGCCAGTAGGGGTAATAGACTAGCGGGAGGCACCGGGGAGCTGTTTTTT.

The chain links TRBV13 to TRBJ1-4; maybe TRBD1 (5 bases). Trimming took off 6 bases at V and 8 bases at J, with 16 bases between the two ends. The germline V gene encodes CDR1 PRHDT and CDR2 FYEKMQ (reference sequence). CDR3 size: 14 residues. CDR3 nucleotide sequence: TGTGCCAGCAGAGCGTCGGGACTTGGAGAAAAACTGTTTTTT. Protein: CASRASGLGEKLFF.

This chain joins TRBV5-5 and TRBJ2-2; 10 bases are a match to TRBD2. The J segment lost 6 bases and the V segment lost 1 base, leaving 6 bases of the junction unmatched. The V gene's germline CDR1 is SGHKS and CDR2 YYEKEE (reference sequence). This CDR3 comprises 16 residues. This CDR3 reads CASSLSLAGVAGELFF. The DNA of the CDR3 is TGTGCCAGCAGCTTGTCGCTAGCGGGAGTAGCCGGGGAGCTGTTTTTT.

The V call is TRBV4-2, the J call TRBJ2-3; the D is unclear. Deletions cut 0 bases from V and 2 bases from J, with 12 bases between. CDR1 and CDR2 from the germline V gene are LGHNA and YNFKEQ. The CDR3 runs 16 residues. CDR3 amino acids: CASSQDASVDTDTQYF. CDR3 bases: TGTGCCAGCAGCCAAGATGCGAGCGTAGACACAGATACGCAGTATTTT.

CDR3 region: CASSLLAAGTSSYEQYF. The CDR3 nucleotides read TGTGCCAGCAGTTTATTGGCCGCCGGGACTAGCAGTTACGAGCAGTACTTC. The chain joins TRBV27 to TRBJ2-7; 9 bases match TRBD2. The CDR3 has 17 amino acids. Germline trimming cut 1 base from V and 4 bases from J; bases unmatched to any gene: 11. The germline CDR1 and CDR2 sequences are MNHEY and SMNVEV (reference sequence).

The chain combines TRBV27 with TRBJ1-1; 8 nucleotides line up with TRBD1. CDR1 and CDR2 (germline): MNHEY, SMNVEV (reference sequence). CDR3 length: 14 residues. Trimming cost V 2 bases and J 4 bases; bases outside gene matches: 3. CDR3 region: CASSLDRGGTEAFF. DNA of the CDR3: TGTGCCAGCAGTTTAGACAGGGGAGGCACTGAAGCTTTCTTT.

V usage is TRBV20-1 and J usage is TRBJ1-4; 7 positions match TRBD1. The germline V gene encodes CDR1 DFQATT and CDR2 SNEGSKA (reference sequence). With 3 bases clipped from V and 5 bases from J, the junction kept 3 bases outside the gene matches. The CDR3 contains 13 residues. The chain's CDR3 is CSASLGQNEKLFF. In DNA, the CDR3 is TGCAGTGCTAGTTTGGGACAGAATGAAAAACTGTTTTTT.

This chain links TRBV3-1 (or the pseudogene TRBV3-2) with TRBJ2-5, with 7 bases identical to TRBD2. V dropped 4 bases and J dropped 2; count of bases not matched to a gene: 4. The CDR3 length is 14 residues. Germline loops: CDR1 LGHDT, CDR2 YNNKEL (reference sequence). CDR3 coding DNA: TGTGCCAGCAGCCCTCCGGGACTACAAGAGACCCAGTACTTC. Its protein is CASSPPGLQETQYF.

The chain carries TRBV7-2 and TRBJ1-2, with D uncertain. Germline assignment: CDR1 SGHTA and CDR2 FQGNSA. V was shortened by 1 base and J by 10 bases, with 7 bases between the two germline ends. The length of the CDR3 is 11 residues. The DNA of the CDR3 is TGTGCCAGCAGCTTAGGACAACTCTACACCTTC. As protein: CASSLGQLYTF.

The CDR3 is CASSLGPGWTGELFF. The CDR3 bases are TGTGCCAGCAGCTTAGGGCCCGGGTGGACCGGGGAGCTGTTTTTT. The chain couples TRBV11-3 to TRBJ2-2, with D unresolved. The CDR3 has 15 amino acids. V was pared by 1 base and J by 5 bases, with 11 bases between. Germline lookup yields CDR1 SGHNT and CDR2 YENEEA.

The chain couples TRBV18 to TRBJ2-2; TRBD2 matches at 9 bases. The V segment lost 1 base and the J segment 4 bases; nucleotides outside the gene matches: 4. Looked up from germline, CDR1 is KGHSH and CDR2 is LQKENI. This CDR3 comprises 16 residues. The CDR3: CASSPRSGSGTGELFF. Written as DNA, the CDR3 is TGTGCCAGCTCACCACGTAGCGGGAGCGGCACCGGGGAGCTGTTTTTT.

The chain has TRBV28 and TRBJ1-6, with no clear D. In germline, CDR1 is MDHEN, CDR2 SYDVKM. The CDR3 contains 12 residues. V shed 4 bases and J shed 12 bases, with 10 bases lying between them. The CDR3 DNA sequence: TGTGCCAGCAGTTCTCTAGACCAACCCCTCCACTTT. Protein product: CASSSLDQPLHF.